The 9 T cell receptor beta chains below all came from one sample that was sequenced in a study of T cell changes during pregnancy in multiple sclerosis. Profiling relied on immunoSEQ multiplex PCR, and the TCRdb table lists in-frame clones only, not all of them. This sample has approximately 34,000 clones, with about 93% found just once. Sample: CD4+ T cells from peripheral blood mononuclear cells, taken in the second trimester of pregnancy. The source is a female donor with multiple sclerosis, enrolled in a pregnancy study.

J is TRBJ2-7 and V is TRBV7-9, with D maybe TRBD2 (5 bases). This CDR3 region has 14 residues. Germline V gene sequence: CDR1 SEHNR, CDR2 FQNEAQ (reference sequence). V was cut by 5 bases and J by 3 bases, with 14 bases left in between. Here the CDR3 reads CASSPGGSFYEQYF. In nucleotides, the CDR3 is TGTGCCAGCAGCCCTGGAGGCAGCTTCTACGAGCAGTACTTC.

This clone has only one observation. The sample holds other DNA sequences that translate to the same CDR3. This sequence joins TRBV6-1 and TRBJ2-7, with 9 bases that match TRBD1. The CDR3 totals 15 residues. Germline CDR1 reads MNHNS; CDR2 reads SASEGT. With V trimmed by 6 bases and J by 2 bases, 8 bases remained unmatched. DNA for the CDR3: TGTGCCAGCAGCGGGGGACAGGGACCAGCCTACGAGCAGTACTTC. Residues: CASSGGQGPAYEQYF.

This chain uses TRBV21-1 with TRBJ2-7; the table's D call, TRBD2, was not checked against the DNA. TRBV21-1 is assigned pseudogene status. The CDR3 extends over 19 amino acids. The CDR3 sequence is CASSKKREVEAPSSYEQYF. In nucleotides, the CDR3 is TGTGCCAGCAGCAAAAAAAGGGAGGTCGAGGCTCCCAGCTCCTACGAGCAGTACTTC.

This chain joins TRBV5-5 and TRBJ2-7; 8 bases line up with TRBD1. CDR3 length equals 16 residues. CDR1 and CDR2 (germline): SGHKS, YYEKEE (reference sequence). J gave up 3 bases and V 4 bases, and 12 bases lay outside the gene matches. This CDR3 reads CASSPAARTGHYEQYF. CDR3 in DNA: TGTGCCAGCAGCCCCGCGGCCAGGACAGGGCACTACGAGCAGTACTTC.

The chain is built from TRBV20-1 and TRBJ2-7, with TRBD2 matching over 7 bases. This CDR3 is 11 amino acids long. Trimming took 1 base from V and 11 from J; bases not matched to a gene: 5. Germline V CDR1 and CDR2: DFQATT, SNEGSKA (reference sequence). The chain's CDR3 is CSARAGTTKYF. The CDR3, as DNA: TGCAGTGCTAGAGCCGGGACTACGAAGTACTTC.

V gene TRBV5-1 combines with J gene TRBJ2-1, with TRBD2 matching 11 bases. CDR3 size: 16 residues. Losses at the gene ends were 1 base for V and 6 bases for J; bases not matched to a gene: 6. Germline assignment: CDR1 SGHRS and CDR2 YFSETQ. The CDR3 reads CASSLQLAGDGNEQFF. The CDR3 bases are TGCGCCAGCAGCTTGCAACTAGCGGGGGACGGCAATGAGCAGTTCTTC.

This chain uses TRBV27 with TRBJ2-1; 14 bases align to TRBD2. The germline V gene encodes CDR1 MNHEY and CDR2 SMNVEV (reference sequence). This CDR3 has 16 amino acids. Trimming removed 3 bases from V and 6 bases from J; junction bases left unmatched: 4. Written as DNA, the CDR3 is TGTGCCAGCAGTTTCCGACTAGCGGGAGGGGTCAATGAGCAGTTCTTC. It codes for CASSFRLAGGVNEQFF.

The chain uses TRBV4-2 and TRBJ2-1; 8 bases map to TRBD1. Germline-derived CDR1 and CDR2 are LGHNA and YNFKEQ. This CDR3 is built from 15 residues. V was pared by 1 base and J by 3 bases, with 2 bases of the junction left unmatched. The CDR3 protein is CASSQGTGIYNEQFF. Written as DNA, the CDR3 is TGTGCCAGCAGCCAAGGGACAGGGATCTACAATGAGCAGTTCTTC.

The rearrangement joins TRBV28 to TRBJ2-7; 11 bases are a match to TRBD2. CDR1 and CDR2 (germline): MDHEN, SYDVKM. This CDR3 contains 18 residues. V was clipped by 4 bases and J by 2 bases; unmatched bases: 13. This CDR3 is CASSWNVRGLAATYEQYF. The CDR3 bases are TGTGCCAGCAGTTGGAATGTTAGGGGACTAGCGGCGACCTACGAGCAGTACTTC. Full variable domain (rest looked up from reference TRBV28 and TRBJ2-7): DVKVTQSSRYLVKRTGEKVFLECVQDMDHENMFWYRQDPGLGLRLIYFSYDVKMKEKGDIPEGYSVSREKKERFSLILESASTNQTSMYLCASSWNVRGLAATYEQYFGPGTRLTVT.